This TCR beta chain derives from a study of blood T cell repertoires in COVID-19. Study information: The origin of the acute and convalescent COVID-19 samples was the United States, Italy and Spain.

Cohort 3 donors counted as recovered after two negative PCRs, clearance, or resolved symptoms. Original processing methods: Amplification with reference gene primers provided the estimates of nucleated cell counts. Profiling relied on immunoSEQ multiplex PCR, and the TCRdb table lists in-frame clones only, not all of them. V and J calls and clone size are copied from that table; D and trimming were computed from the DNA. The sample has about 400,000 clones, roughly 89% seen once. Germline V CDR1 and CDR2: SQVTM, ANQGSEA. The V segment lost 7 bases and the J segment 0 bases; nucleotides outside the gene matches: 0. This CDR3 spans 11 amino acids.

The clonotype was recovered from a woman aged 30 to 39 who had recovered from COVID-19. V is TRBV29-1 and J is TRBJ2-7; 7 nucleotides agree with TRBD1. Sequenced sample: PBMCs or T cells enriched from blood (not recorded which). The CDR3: CSGTGSYEQYF. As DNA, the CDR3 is TGCAGCGGGACAGGCTCCTACGAGCAGTACTTC.